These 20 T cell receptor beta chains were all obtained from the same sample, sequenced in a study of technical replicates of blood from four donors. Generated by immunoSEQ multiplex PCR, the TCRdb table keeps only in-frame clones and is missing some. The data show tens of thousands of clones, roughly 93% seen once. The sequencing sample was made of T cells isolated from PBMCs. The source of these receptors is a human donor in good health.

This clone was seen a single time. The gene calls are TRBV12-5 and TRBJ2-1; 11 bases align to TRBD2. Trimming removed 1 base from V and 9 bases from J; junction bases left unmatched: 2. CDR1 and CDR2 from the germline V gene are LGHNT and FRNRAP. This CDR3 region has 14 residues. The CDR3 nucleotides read TGTGCTAGTGGTTTGGGACTAGCGGGATTTGAGCAGTTCTTC. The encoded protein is CASGLGLAGFEQFF.

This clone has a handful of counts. This CDR3 reads CASSFRSGTSGDEQYF. The CDR3 nucleotides read TGTGCCAGCAGTTTCCGTTCTGGGACTAGCGGGGACGAGCAGTACTTC. The chain combines TRBV28 with TRBJ2-7, with 13 positions matching TRBD2. V gave up 3 bases and J gave up 5 bases; unmatched junction bases: 7. The CDR3 extends over 16 amino acids. Germline CDR1 and CDR2: MDHEN and SYDVKM.

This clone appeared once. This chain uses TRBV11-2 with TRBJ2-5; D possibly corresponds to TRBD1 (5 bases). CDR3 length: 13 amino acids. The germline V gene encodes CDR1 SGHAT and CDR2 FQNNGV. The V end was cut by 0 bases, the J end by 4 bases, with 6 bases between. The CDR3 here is CASSLDRVETQYF. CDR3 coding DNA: TGTGCCAGCAGCTTAGACAGGGTAGAGACCCAGTACTTC. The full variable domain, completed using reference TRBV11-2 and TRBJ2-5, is EAGVAQSPRYKIIEKRQSVAFWCNPISGHATLYWYQQILGQGPKLLIQFQNNGVVDDSQLPKDRFSAERLKGVDSTLKIQPAKLEDSAVYLCASSLDRVETQYFGPGTRLLVL.

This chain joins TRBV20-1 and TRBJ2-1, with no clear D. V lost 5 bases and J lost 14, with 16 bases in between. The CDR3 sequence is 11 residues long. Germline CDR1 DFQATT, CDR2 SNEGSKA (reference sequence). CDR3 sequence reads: CSAELRMIEFF. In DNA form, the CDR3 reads TGCAGTGCTGAACTCCGTATGATCGAGTTCTTC.

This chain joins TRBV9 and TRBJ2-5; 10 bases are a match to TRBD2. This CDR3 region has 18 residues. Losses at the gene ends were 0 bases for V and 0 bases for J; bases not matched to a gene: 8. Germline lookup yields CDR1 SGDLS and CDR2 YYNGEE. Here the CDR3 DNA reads TGTGCCAGCAGCGTAGGGGTAGCGGGGGGAAAGTACCAAGAGACCCAGTACTTC. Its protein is CASSVGVAGGKYQETQYF.

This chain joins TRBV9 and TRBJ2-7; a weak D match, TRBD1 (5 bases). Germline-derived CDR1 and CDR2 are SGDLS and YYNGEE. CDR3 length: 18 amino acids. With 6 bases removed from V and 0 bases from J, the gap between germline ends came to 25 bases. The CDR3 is CASNHHDRHRLSSYEQYF. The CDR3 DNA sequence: TGTGCCAGCAACCATCACGACCGGCACAGGCTGAGCTCCTACGAGCAGTACTTC. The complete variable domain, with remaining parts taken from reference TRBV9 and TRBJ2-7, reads DSGVTQTPKHLITATGQRVTLRCSPRSGDLSVYWYQQSLDQGLQFLIQYYNGEERAKGNILERFSAQQFPDLHSELNLSSLELGDSALYFCASNHHDRHRLSSYEQYFGPGTRLTVT.

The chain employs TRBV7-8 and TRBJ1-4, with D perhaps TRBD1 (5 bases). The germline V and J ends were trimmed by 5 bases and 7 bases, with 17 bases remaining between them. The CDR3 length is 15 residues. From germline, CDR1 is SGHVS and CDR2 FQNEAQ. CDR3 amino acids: CASSPRFMGGEKLFF. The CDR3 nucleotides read TGTGCCAGCAGCCCCAGATTCATGGGGGGTGAAAAACTGTTTTTT. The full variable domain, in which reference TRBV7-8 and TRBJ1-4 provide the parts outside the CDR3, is GAGVSQSPRYKVAKRGQDVALRCDPISGHVSLFWYQQALGQGPEFLTYFQNEAQLDKSGLPSDRFFAERPEGSVSTLKIQRTQQEDSAVYLCASSPRFMGGEKLFFGSGTQLSVL.

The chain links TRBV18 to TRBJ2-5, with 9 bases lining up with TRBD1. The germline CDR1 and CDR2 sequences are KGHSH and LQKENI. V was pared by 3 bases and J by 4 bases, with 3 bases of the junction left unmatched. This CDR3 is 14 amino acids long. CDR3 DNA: TGTGCCAGCTCACCGGGACAGGGAGTAGAGACCCAGTACTTC. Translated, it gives CASSPGQGVETQYF.

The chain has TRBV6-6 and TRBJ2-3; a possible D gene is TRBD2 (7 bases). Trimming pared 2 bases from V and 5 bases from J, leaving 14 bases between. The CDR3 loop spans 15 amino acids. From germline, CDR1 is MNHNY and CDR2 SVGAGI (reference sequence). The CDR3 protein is CASSYRGGEGDTQYF. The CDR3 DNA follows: TGTGCCAGCAGTTACAGGGGGGGAGAGGGAGATACGCAGTATTTT.

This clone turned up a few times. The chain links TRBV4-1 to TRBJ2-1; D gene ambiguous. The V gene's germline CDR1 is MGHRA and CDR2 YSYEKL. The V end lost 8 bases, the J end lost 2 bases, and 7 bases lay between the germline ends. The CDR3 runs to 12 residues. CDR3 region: CASAEAYNEQFF. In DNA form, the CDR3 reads TGCGCCAGCGCTGAGGCCTACAATGAGCAGTTCTTC.

CDR3 sequence: CASSLEAGDNEQFF. In DNA, the CDR3 is TGTGCCAGCAGCTTAGAAGCCGGGGACAATGAGCAGTTCTTC. The chain links TRBV7-6 to TRBJ2-1, with D possibly being TRBD2 (5 bases). The CDR3 spans 14 residues. Trimming left V 1 base short and J 5 bases short, with 9 bases between. Germline assignment: CDR1 SGHVS and CDR2 FNYEAQ.

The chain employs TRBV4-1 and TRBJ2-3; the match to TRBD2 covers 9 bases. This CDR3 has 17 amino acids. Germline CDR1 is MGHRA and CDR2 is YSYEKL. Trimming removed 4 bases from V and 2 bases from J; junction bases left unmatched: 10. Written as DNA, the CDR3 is TGCGCCAGCAGCCGGGTGATCGCTAGCGGGATCACAGATACGCAGTATTTT. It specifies CASSRVIASGITDTQYF.

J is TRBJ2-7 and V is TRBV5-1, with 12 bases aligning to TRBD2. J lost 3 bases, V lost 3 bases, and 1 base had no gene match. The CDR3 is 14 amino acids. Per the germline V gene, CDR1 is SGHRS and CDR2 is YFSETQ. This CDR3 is CASSWGLAGYEQYF. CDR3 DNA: TGCGCCAGCAGCTGGGGACTAGCGGGCTACGAGCAGTACTTC.

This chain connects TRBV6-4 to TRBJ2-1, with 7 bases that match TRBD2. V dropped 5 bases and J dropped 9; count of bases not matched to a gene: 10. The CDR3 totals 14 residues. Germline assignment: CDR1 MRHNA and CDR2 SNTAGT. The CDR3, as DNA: TGTGCCAGCAGTCTGCTAGCGGAGTTCAGTGAGCAGTTCTTC. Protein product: CASSLLAEFSEQFF.

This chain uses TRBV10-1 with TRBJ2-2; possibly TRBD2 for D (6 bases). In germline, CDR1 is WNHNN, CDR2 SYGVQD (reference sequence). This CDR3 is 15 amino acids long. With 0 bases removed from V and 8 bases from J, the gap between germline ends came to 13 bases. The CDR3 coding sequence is TGCGCCAGCAGTGAGTCGAGCAGGGAGGAGGGGGAGCTGTTTTTT. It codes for CASSESSREEGELFF.

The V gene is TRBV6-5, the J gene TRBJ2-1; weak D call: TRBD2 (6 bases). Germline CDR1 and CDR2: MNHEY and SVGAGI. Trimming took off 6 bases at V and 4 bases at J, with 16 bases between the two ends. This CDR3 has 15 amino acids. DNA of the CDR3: TGTGCCAGCAGCCCCCTGGGACTCCTATACAATGAGCAGTTCTTC. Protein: CASSPLGLLYNEQFF.

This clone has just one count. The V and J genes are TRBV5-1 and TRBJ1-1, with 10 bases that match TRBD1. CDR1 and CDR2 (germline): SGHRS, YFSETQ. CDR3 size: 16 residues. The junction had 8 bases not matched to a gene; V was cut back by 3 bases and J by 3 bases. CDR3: CASSSTGTGVYTEAFF. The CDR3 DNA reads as TGCGCCAGCAGCTCCACCGGGACAGGGGTATACACTGAAGCTTTCTTT.

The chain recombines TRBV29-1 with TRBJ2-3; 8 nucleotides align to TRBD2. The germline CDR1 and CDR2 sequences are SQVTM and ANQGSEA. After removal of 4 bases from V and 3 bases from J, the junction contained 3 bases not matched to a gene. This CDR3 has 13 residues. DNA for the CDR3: TGCAGCGTTGGGGGCGGGAGGACAGATACGCAGTATTTT. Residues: CSVGGGRTDTQYF.

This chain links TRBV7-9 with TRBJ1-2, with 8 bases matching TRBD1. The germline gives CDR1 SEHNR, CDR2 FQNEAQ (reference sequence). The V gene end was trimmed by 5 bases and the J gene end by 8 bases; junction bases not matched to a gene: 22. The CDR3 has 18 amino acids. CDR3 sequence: CASSPRNGQGIRFGGYTF. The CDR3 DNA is TGTGCCAGCAGCCCACGAAATGGACAGGGAATCAGGTTTGGCGGCTACACCTTC.

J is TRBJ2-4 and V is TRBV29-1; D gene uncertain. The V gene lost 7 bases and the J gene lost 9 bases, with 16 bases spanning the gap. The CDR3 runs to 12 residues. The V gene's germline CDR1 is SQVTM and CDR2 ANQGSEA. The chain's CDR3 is CSGGPPSGIQYF. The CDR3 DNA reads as TGCAGCGGTGGCCCCCCCTCGGGCATTCAGTACTTC.